The 9 T cell receptor beta chains below all came from one sample that was sequenced in a study of blood T cell repertoires in COVID-19. The data were produced by immunoSEQ multiplex PCR, yet TCRdb's version contains in-frame clones alone and is incomplete. This table holds some 61,000 clones, nearly 90% found once. Sequencing used peripheral blood. The receptors shown here come from a man aged 60 to 69 with acute or convalescent COVID-19.

The V and J genes are TRBV5-1 and TRBJ1-1; 7 bases map to TRBD1. Germline values: CDR1 SGHRS, CDR2 YFSETQ. Trimming at V came to 2 bases and at J to 3 bases, leaving 10 bases not matched to a gene. The CDR3 runs to 16 residues. The DNA of the CDR3 is TGCGCCAGCAGCTTAGGGGTTGGACAGGAGGACACTGAAGCTTTCTTT. This encodes CASSLGVGQEDTEAFF.

This sequence joins TRBV5-4 and TRBJ2-3; 7 nucleotides agree with TRBD2. V trimming: 2 bases; J trimming: 3 bases; junction bases outside the gene matches: 6. The CDR3 spans 15 residues. The germline gives CDR1 SGHNT, CDR2 YYREEE (reference sequence). This chain's CDR3 is CASSFGLVITDTQYF. The CDR3 DNA follows: TGTGCCAGCAGCTTCGGACTAGTTATAACAGATACGCAGTATTTT.

The chain joins TRBV25-1 to TRBJ1-1; TRBD1 matches at 7 bases. V gave up 4 bases and J gave up 1 base; unmatched junction bases: 9. In germline, CDR1 is MGHDK, CDR2 SYGVNS. The CDR3 contains 16 residues. The CDR3 sequence: CASSGRTGVANTEAFF. The CDR3 DNA is TGTGCCAGCAGTGGAAGAACAGGGGTGGCGAACACTGAAGCTTTCTTT. Filled out from reference TRBV25-1 and TRBJ1-1, the complete variable domain reads EADIYQTPRYLVIGTGKKITLECSQTMGHDKMYWYQQDPGMELHLIHYSYGVNSTEKGDLSSESTVSRIRTEHFPLTLESARPSHTSQYLCASSGRTGVANTEAFFGQGTRLTVV.

The rearrangement joins TRBV6-5 to TRBJ1-2, with no clear D. Germline-derived CDR1 and CDR2 are MNHEY and SVGAGI. V was shortened by 6 bases and J by 7 bases, with 21 bases between the two germline ends. The CDR3 is made up of 15 amino acids. CDR3 residues: CASSDQSQATAGYTF. As DNA, the CDR3 is TGTGCCAGCAGCGACCAGAGCCAGGCTACAGCTGGCTACACCTTC.

A note on this clone: One end of the junction is discordant with germline, which a read error may explain. This chain joins TRBV6-6 and TRBJ1-3, with a possible D match to TRBD1 (6 bases). Germline V gives CDR1 MNHNY, CDR2 SVGAGI (reference sequence). The CDR3 totals 14 residues. The CDR3 loop is CASTYTPPRGTIYF. CDR3 nucleotides: TGTGCCAGCACTTACACCCCACCCAGGGGCACCATATATTTT.

V gene TRBV6-5 combines with J gene TRBJ1-1; D remains ambiguous. Germline CDR1 reads MNHEY; CDR2 reads SVGAGI. The V end was cut by 8 bases, the J end by 0 bases, with 10 bases between. The CDR3 extends over 13 amino acids. This CDR3 is CASHLTMNTEAFF. The CDR3 DNA reads as TGTGCCAGCCACCTCACTATGAACACTGAAGCTTTCTTT.

V usage is TRBV6-6 and J usage is TRBJ1-2, with D unresolved. This CDR3 is built from 14 residues. V gave up 0 bases and J gave up 6 bases, with 11 bases separating them. From germline, CDR1 is MNHNY and CDR2 SVGAGI (reference sequence). CDR3 in DNA: TGTGCCAGCAGTTACTCGGGCAGATACAATGGCTACACCTTC. Translated, it gives CASSYSGRYNGYTF.

The chain employs TRBV7-2 and TRBJ1-1; D gene unclear. V lost 7 bases and J lost 7, with 22 bases in between. The CDR3 covers 15 residues. Germline CDR1 reads SGHTA; CDR2 reads FQGNSA. CDR3: CASIMTTRPEGEAFF. In DNA, the CDR3 is TGTGCCAGCATCATGACCACCCGTCCGGAGGGTGAAGCTTTCTTT.

V usage is TRBV11-2 and J usage is TRBJ1-3, with D perhaps TRBD1 (5 bases). CDR3 length: 14 amino acids. V lost 5 bases and J lost 4, with 12 bases in between. Germline CDR1 is SGHAT and CDR2 is FQNNGV. CDR3 nucleotide sequence: TGTGCCAGCAGCGCCGGAGGGGCAGGAAACACCATATATTTT. Its translation: CASSAGGAGNTIYF.